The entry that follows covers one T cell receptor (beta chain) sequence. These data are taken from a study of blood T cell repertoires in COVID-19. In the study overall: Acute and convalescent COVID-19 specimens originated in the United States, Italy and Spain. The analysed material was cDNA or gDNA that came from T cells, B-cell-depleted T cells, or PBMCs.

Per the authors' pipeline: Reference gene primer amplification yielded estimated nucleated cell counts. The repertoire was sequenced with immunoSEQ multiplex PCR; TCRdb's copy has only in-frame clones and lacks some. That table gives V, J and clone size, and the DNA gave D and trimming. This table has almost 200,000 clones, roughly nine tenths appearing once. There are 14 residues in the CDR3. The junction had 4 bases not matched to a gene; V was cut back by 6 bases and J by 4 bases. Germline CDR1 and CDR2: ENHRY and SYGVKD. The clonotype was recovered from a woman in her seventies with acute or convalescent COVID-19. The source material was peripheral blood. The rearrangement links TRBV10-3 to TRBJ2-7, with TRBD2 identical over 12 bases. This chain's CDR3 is CAIRQTSGSYEQYF. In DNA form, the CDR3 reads TGTGCCATCAGACAGACTAGCGGGAGTTACGAGCAGTACTTC.